What follows are 30 T cell receptor beta chains derived from one specimen sequenced in a study of OX40 agonist ivuxolimab in advanced cancers. The data were produced by immunoSEQ multiplex PCR, yet TCRdb's version contains in-frame clones alone and is incomplete. There are 25,000 to 30,000 clones in the sample; approximately 91% occur only once, and about a tenth lies in the top ten. The source material was CD4+ or CD8+ T cells sorted from blood, sampled in a trial of the OX40 agonist ivuxolimab. These receptors originate from an adult with an advanced solid tumor such as melanoma, head and neck, liver or kidney cancer.

This clone came up a few times. The V call is TRBV6-6, the J call TRBJ2-7; 11 bases line up with TRBD1. V trimming: 8 bases; J trimming: 3 bases; junction bases outside the gene matches: 6. Germline V gene lookup returns CDR1 MNHNY and CDR2 SVGAGI (reference sequence). The CDR3 extends over 14 amino acids. DNA of the CDR3: TGTGCCAGCTCGCCGGGACAGGGGGTCTACGAGCAGTACTTC. This codes for CASSPGQGVYEQYF.

This rearrangement joins TRBV27 to TRBJ2-2, with D possibly called TRBD1 or TRBD2 (6 bases each). The germline gives CDR1 MNHEY, CDR2 SMNVEV (reference sequence). V was pared by 6 bases and J by 7 bases, with 15 bases between. The CDR3 has 14 residues. CDR3: CASRPTGTGGELFF. The CDR3 DNA is TGTGCCAGCAGACCAACAGGGACTGGCGGGGAGCTGTTTTTT.

The V and J genes are TRBV7-2 and TRBJ2-5; D call uncertain. V was trimmed by 5 bases and J by 4 bases, leaving 11 bases between them. Germline assignment: CDR1 SGHTA and CDR2 FQGNSA. The CDR3 extends over 13 amino acids. CDR3 in amino acids: CASSQPMTETQYF. For the CDR3, the DNA is TGTGCCAGCAGCCAGCCCATGACAGAGACCCAGTACTTC.

V gene TRBV19 combines with J gene TRBJ2-7; D is ambiguous. Trimming took 1 base from V and 3 from J, leaving 4 bases between them. In germline, CDR1 is LNHDA, CDR2 SQIVND (reference sequence). The CDR3 runs 12 residues. In DNA form, the CDR3 reads TGTGCCAGTAGTATAGGCCACTACGAGCAGTACTTC. It is translated as CASSIGHYEQYF.

J is TRBJ1-2 and V is TRBV6-5, with 8 positions matching TRBD1. This CDR3 comprises 12 residues. The germline V gene encodes CDR1 MNHEY and CDR2 SVGAGI. V trimming: 7 bases; J trimming: 6 bases; junction bases outside the gene matches: 4. Here the CDR3 reads CASTRTGNGYTF. CDR3 coding DNA: TGTGCCAGCACCAGGACAGGGAATGGCTACACCTTC.

This sequence joins TRBV19 and TRBJ2-6; D is undetermined. This CDR3 is built from 13 residues. Germline CDR1 reads LNHDA; CDR2 reads SQIVND (reference sequence). Trimming stripped 4 bases from V and 2 bases from J, with 3 bases between. CDR3 in amino acids: CASSTAGANVLTF. The DNA of the CDR3 is TGTGCCAGTAGTACCGCTGGGGCCAACGTCCTGACTTTC.

The chain is built from TRBV5-4 and TRBJ1-2; possibly TRBD1 for D (6 bases). The CDR3 spans 16 residues. Between the trimmed V and J ends, which lost 3 bases and 3 bases, there was a span of 18 bases. The V gene's germline CDR1 is SGHNT and CDR2 YYREEE (reference sequence). Here the CDR3 reads CASSSGQPSDYYGYTF. The CDR3, as DNA: TGTGCCAGCAGCTCAGGACAGCCGTCGGACTACTATGGCTACACCTTC.

The rearrangement links TRBV10-1 to TRBJ1-2; D gene unclear. The CDR3 length is 13 residues. From germline, CDR1 is WNHNN and CDR2 SYGVQD (reference sequence). V gave up 2 bases and J gave up 2 bases, with 6 bases separating them. CDR3 amino acids: CASSEGRNYGYTF. In nucleotides, the CDR3 is TGCGCCAGCAGTGAGGGCAGGAACTATGGCTACACCTTC.

This chain links TRBV30 with TRBJ1-5; D gene uncertain. The CDR3 covers 18 residues. The V gene's germline CDR1 is GTSNPN and CDR2 SVGIG (reference sequence). V shed 0 bases and J shed 0 bases, with 18 bases lying between them. CDR3 nucleotides: TGTGCCTGGAGTGTAGGACTAGAAACACTTTATAGCAATCAGCCCCAGCATTTT. Amino acid sequence: CAWSVGLETLYSNQPQHF.

The chain uses TRBV6-1 and TRBJ2-4, with 7 bases matching TRBD2. Looked up from germline, CDR1 is MNHNS and CDR2 is SASEGT. With V trimmed by 3 bases and J by 5 bases, 4 bases remained unmatched. CDR3 size: 14 residues. CDR3: CASSDSGGQNIQYF. The CDR3 DNA is TGTGCCAGCAGTGATTCGGGGGGTCAAAACATTCAGTACTTC.

The gene calls are TRBV29-1 and TRBJ2-7; the D gene is possibly TRBD2 (5 bases). Per the germline V gene, CDR1 is SQVTM and CDR2 is ANQGSEA. V lost 2 bases and J 0 bases, leaving 8 bases between the germline ends. This CDR3 spans 13 amino acids. CDR3 loop: CSVELGSSYEQYF. The DNA of the CDR3 is TGCAGCGTTGAATTAGGGAGCTCCTACGAGCAGTACTTC.

The chain combines TRBV4-1 with TRBJ1-1; D call uncertain. This CDR3 region has 15 residues. The germline V gene has CDR1 MGHRA and CDR2 YSYEKL. The V and J ends lost 1 base and 0 bases respectively, with 9 bases between them. The CDR3, as DNA: TGCGCCAGCAGCCAAGGGGGTTTTTTGAACACTGAAGCTTTCTTT. Its protein product is CASSQGGFLNTEAFF.

The rearrangement uses TRBV7-9 and TRBJ2-1; D uncertain. Trimming took off 0 bases at V and 8 bases at J, with 11 bases between the two ends. The length of the CDR3 is 14 residues. CDR1 and CDR2 (germline): SEHNR, FQNEAQ (reference sequence). CDR3 sequence reads: CASSLAVGSDEQFF. CDR3 in DNA: TGTGCCAGCAGCTTAGCGGTCGGCTCCGATGAGCAGTTCTTC.

The J gene is TRBJ1-2, the V gene TRBV5-4; 8 bases match TRBD1. J gave up 4 bases and V 4 bases, and 6 bases lay outside the gene matches. CDR3 length: 14 amino acids. Germline V gives CDR1 SGHNT, CDR2 YYREEE (reference sequence). The chain's CDR3 is CASSEGTGPYGYTF. The CDR3 DNA reads as TGTGCCAGCAGCGAGGGGACAGGACCCTATGGCTACACCTTC.

The chain combines TRBV10-2 with TRBJ2-7, with a possible D match to TRBD2 (6 bases). The CDR3 totals 13 residues. Trimming took off 2 bases at V and 6 bases at J, with 11 bases between the two ends. Germline lookup yields CDR1 WSHSY and CDR2 SAAADI. CDR3 coding DNA: TGCGCCAGCAGTGAGCCTCCCGGGGGCGAGCAGTACTTC. Translating it yields CASSEPPGGEQYF.

Only one count was recorded for this clone. The chain is built from TRBV7-9 and TRBJ2-7; 7 bases fit TRBD1. The CDR3 sequence is 13 residues long. V lost 6 bases and J lost 3; bases outside the gene matches: 5. Germline CDR1 and CDR2: SEHNR and FQNEAQ (reference sequence). The DNA for the CDR3 is TGTGCCAGCAGTTTACGACAGGGCTACGAGCAGTACTTC. As protein: CASSLRQGYEQYF.

This chain joins TRBV10-1 and TRBJ2-1, with a possible D match to TRBD2 (6 bases). The CDR3 has 16 residues. Germline V gene data show CDR1 as WNHNN and CDR2 as SYGVQD (reference sequence). The V and J ends lost 6 bases and 5 bases respectively, with 20 bases between them. CDR3 sequence: CASSAQGGHGHNEQFF. The CDR3, as DNA: TGCGCCAGCAGCGCCCAGGGAGGTCATGGGCACAATGAGCAGTTCTTC.

V gene TRBV5-5 combines with J gene TRBJ2-3, with D perhaps TRBD2 (5 bases). Trimming pared 3 bases from V and 2 bases from J, leaving 16 bases between. The germline gives CDR1 SGHKS, CDR2 YYEKEE (reference sequence). CDR3 length: 16 residues. The chain's CDR3 is CASSWEPGLLTDTQYF. The CDR3, as DNA: TGTGCCAGCAGCTGGGAGCCGGGCCTTCTCACAGATACGCAGTATTTT.

J is TRBJ1-1 and V is TRBV27, with D perhaps matching TRBD1 (5 bases). This CDR3 comprises 14 residues. V was shortened by 3 bases and J by 1 base, with 9 bases between the two germline ends. Germline CDR1 and CDR2: MNHEY and SMNVEV (reference sequence). CDR3 DNA sequence: TGTGCCAGCAGTTTTGGGACGGCGAACACTGAAGCTTTCTTT. Translated, it gives CASSFGTANTEAFF.

This sequence joins TRBV30 and TRBJ1-2; D unclear. Trimming removed 0 bases at V and 4 bases at J, with 9 bases between. This CDR3 contains 13 residues. Germline CDR1 reads GTSNPN; CDR2 reads SVGIG (reference sequence). CDR3 loop: CAWSVQEPYGYTF. The CDR3, as DNA: TGTGCCTGGAGTGTACAAGAACCCTATGGCTACACCTTC.

The genes are TRBV11-2 and TRBJ2-7; D is perhaps TRBD1 (6 bases). Germline lookup yields CDR1 SGHAT and CDR2 FQNNGV. The CDR3 covers 11 residues. The V and J ends lost 10 bases and 4 bases respectively, with 11 bases between them. CDR3: CATSGVYEQYF. The DNA for the CDR3 is TGTGCCACCTCAGGGGTTTACGAGCAGTACTTC.

V and J are TRBV4-1 and TRBJ2-1, with TRBD2 as a possible D gene (6 bases). Germline V CDR1 and CDR2: MGHRA, YSYEKL. This CDR3 has 16 residues. V was shortened by 2 bases and J by 0 bases, with 11 bases between the two germline ends. DNA for the CDR3: TGCGCCAGCAGCCAAATCCTGACTAGCTCCTACAATGAGCAGTTCTTC. Residues: CASSQILTSSYNEQFF.

The chain employs TRBV5-1 and TRBJ1-1; D remains ambiguous. The germline V gene has CDR1 SGHRS and CDR2 YFSETQ. The length of the CDR3 is 14 residues. Trimming took 4 bases from V and 5 from J, leaving 15 bases between them. CDR3 in amino acids: CASSPTRRKTEAFF. DNA for the CDR3: TGCGCCAGCAGCCCTACTCGACGAAAGACTGAAGCTTTCTTT.

The chain joins TRBV27 to TRBJ2-7; the match to TRBD2 covers 8 bases. Germline CDR1 MNHEY, CDR2 SMNVEV (reference sequence). The CDR3 extends over 15 amino acids. Trimming cost V 3 bases and J 2 bases; bases outside gene matches: 6. CDR3 sequence (DNA): TGTGCCAGCAGTTTTCGGACTAGCCATGCCTACGAGCAGTACTTC. Translated: CASSFRTSHAYEQYF.

The chain couples TRBV2 to TRBJ1-5; weak D call: TRBD1 (5 bases). The CDR3 is made up of 14 amino acids. CDR1 SNHLY and CDR2 FYNNEI come from the germline V gene. Trimming left V 7 bases short and J 2 bases short, with 12 bases between. The CDR3: CASMEGQGNQPQHF. As DNA, the CDR3 is TGTGCCAGCATGGAGGGGCAAGGCAATCAGCCCCAGCATTTT.

The chain uses TRBV4-1 and TRBJ1-2; D not resolved. The CDR3 has 15 amino acids. CDR1 is MGHRA and CDR2 is YSYEKL in the germline V gene. Trimming removed 4 bases at V and 2 bases at J, with 14 bases between. The CDR3 spells CASSLRLGMNYGYTF. The CDR3 region has the DNA TGCGCCAGCAGCCTAAGATTAGGAATGAACTATGGCTACACCTTC.

In this sample, this clone turned up a few times. J is TRBJ1-6 and V is TRBV4-1; 7 positions match TRBD1. CDR1 MGHRA and CDR2 YSYEKL come from the germline V gene. V shed 4 bases and J 7 bases; nucleotides not matched to a gene: 7. CDR3 length: 15 amino acids. CDR3 protein: CASSLQQGLNSPLHF. The CDR3 nucleotides are TGCGCCAGCAGCCTTCAACAGGGGCTAAATTCACCCCTCCACTTT.

The chain couples TRBV7-9 to TRBJ1-2, with D uncertain. Trimming cost V 5 bases and J 6 bases, with 13 bases left between them. The germline V gene has CDR1 SEHNR and CDR2 FQNEAQ (reference sequence). The CDR3 is made up of 13 amino acids. Here the CDR3 reads CASSRLGLNGYTF. The CDR3 bases are TGTGCCAGCAGCCGTCTGGGATTGAATGGCTACACCTTC.

J is TRBJ2-4 and V is TRBV19; D remains ambiguous. CDR1 is LNHDA, CDR2 SQIVND, per germline (reference sequence). This CDR3 is 16 amino acids long. Between the trimmed V and J ends, which lost 1 base and 4 bases, there was a span of 14 bases. The DNA of the CDR3 is TGTGCCAGTAGTATAGGATCTAGGTCTCCGAAAAACATTCAGTACTTC. This sequence encodes CASSIGSRSPKNIQYF.

As concerns this clone: Its ends do not fully match the called genes, so a read error is possible. The same CDR3 arises from other DNA sequences in this sample as well. The V call is TRBV7-8, the J call TRBJ2-7, with 8 nucleotides matching TRBD1. Germline CDR1 SGHVS, CDR2 FQNEAQ. This CDR3 is built from 15 residues. CDR3 amino acids: CASSARQGPSYEQYF. CDR3 bases: TGTGCCAGCAGCGCCCGACAGGGGCCCTCCTATGAGCAGTACTTC.